This TCR beta chain was recorded in a study of blood T cell repertoires in COVID-19. At the level of the study: The origin of the acute and convalescent COVID-19 samples was the United States, Italy and Spain.

Trimming left V 5 bases short and J 6 bases short, with 8 bases between. CDR3 length equals 12 residues. Clones were read by immunoSEQ multiplex PCR, and TCRdb kept only the in-frame ones, dropping some. Here the sample spans some 500,000 clones, around nine tenths being singletons. Cohorts were based on clinical histories the participants reported. Cohort 3 donors were reported recovered after two negative PCRs, clearance, or symptom resolution. The clonotype originates from a woman between 40 and 55 years old who had recovered from COVID-19. The chain recombines TRBV12-3 or TRBV12-4 with TRBJ2-1; the D is unclear. The source material was PBMCs or T cells enriched from blood (not recorded which). CDR3 DNA: TGTGCCAGCAGTGACATGGGCAATGAGCAGTTCTTC. Its translation: CASSDMGNEQFF.